This TCR beta chain was sequenced in a study of glioma-infiltrating T cells after dendritic cell vaccination. Looking at the study overall: Patients received autologous tumor lysate-pulsed dendritic cell vaccination between the early 2000s and the early 2010s. Autologous tumor lysate was loaded overnight onto monocyte-derived dendritic cells grown approximately 7 days with IL-4 and GM-CSF.

Time point: after dendritic cell vaccination, including at tumor progression/relapse. Amplification used 60 V beta primers and 13 J beta primers. The protocol was immunoSEQ multiplex PCR, while the TCRdb copy is restricted to in-frame clones and leaves out a portion. The repertoire includes tens of thousands of clones, roughly 91% of them detected once, and around 2.1% sits in the top ten. This clonotype was obtained from a human donor with glioblastoma. Source: blood, taken after dendritic cell vaccination.

The DNA for the CDR3 is TGTGCCAGCCACAGGGTTAACTATGGCTACACCTTC. It translates to CASHRVNYGYTF. The J gene is TRBJ1-2, the V gene TRBV2; D possibly corresponds to TRBD1 (6 bases). V gave up 8 bases and J gave up 1 base, with 8 bases separating them. The CDR3 is made up of 12 amino acids. CDR1 is SNHLY, CDR2 FYNNEI, per germline.